The 3 T cell receptor beta chains in this list originate from one sample, sequenced in a study of T cell repertoires in cytomegalovirus infection. TCRdb reanalysed the reads using MiXCR and keeps one entry per CDR3 protein. The table has hundreds of thousands of distinct CDR3 sequences, 5% to 8.5% seen once. The sample consisted of PBMCs. The source of these receptors is a human donor in good health (CMV status not recorded). Some clones in this sample may be carry-over from other donors' samples.

A word on this clonotype: A much more abundant neighbour one base away suggests this may be a read error. This chain uses TRBV6-2 or TRBV6-3 with TRBJ1-6, with D unclear. Germline V lookup: CDR1 MNHEY, CDR2 SVGEGT. The CDR3 is 13 amino acids. CDR3 residues: CASSLPYDSPLHF. The CDR3 coding sequence is TGTGCCAGCAGTCTACCCTATGATTCACCCCTCCACTTT.

This clonotype has at least ten counts. The CDR3 coding sequence is TGTGCCAGCAGCCTCACCAGGGCCCCGGCCGAGCAGTACTTC. Amino acids: CASSLTRAPAEQYF. The rearrangement joins TRBV7-2 to TRBJ2-7; tentatively, D is TRBD1 (5 bases). The CDR3 runs 14 residues. Germline CDR1 and CDR2: SGHTA and FQGNSA. Trimming removed 5 bases at V and 6 bases at J, with 17 bases between.

This clonotype was observed a handful of times. The chain couples TRBV20-1 to TRBJ2-3; D is possibly TRBD2 (6 bases). Germline V CDR1 and CDR2: DFQATT, SNEGSKA (reference sequence). Trimming took 1 base from V and 6 from J, leaving 17 bases between them. The CDR3 is made up of 15 amino acids. This CDR3 reads CSARGPWTGRDTQYF. CDR3 in DNA: TGCAGTGCTAGAGGCCCCTGGACGGGGAGGGATACGCAGTATTTT.